A single sample gave rise to the 23 T cell receptor beta chains below, sequenced in a study of shared clonotypes between healthy human individuals. Produced via immunoSEQ multiplex PCR; TCRdb's table is partial and in-frame only. Of about 2.2 million clones listed, roughly 95% were seen once; the top ten hold 1.5% to 2%. Cells designated naive CD8 were CD45RO-negative and were positively selected for CCR7, with terminally differentiated effector memory CD45RA+ cells excluded. The sequenced material came from naive CD8+ T cells from PBMCs. These TCRs come from a man younger than 35 in good health. Some clones in this sample may be carry-over from other donors' samples.

As to this clone: This CDR3 is also generated by other DNA sequences in the sample. This chain joins TRBV6-5 and TRBJ2-2, with unresolved D. V lost 2 bases, J lost 4 bases, and 8 bases lay in between. The CDR3 spans 14 residues. Germline V gives CDR1 MNHEY, CDR2 SVGAGI. Written as DNA, the CDR3 is TGTGCCAGCAGTTACGGGCGGACCACCGGGGAGCTGTTTTTT. Protein sequence: CASSYGRTTGELFF.

This clone has a handful of counts. The V call is TRBV19, the J call TRBJ1-5; D not resolved. Germline-derived CDR1 and CDR2 are LNHDA and SQIVND (reference sequence). The CDR3 is 15 residues long. V shed 0 bases and J shed 3 bases, with 9 bases lying between them. CDR3 sequence: CASSIDDGSNQPQHF. The DNA for the CDR3 is TGTGCCAGTAGTATAGATGACGGCTCCAATCAGCCCCAGCATTTT.

V is TRBV27 and J is TRBJ2-3; D is unclear. The CDR3 runs to 14 residues. Germline V lookup: CDR1 MNHEY, CDR2 SMNVEV (reference sequence). Trimming stripped 4 bases from V and 2 bases from J, with 10 bases between. CDR3 amino acids: CASSSVVITDTQYF. The CDR3 region has the DNA TGTGCCAGCAGTTCGGTGGTTATCACAGATACGCAGTATTTT.

This sequence joins TRBV4-3 and TRBJ2-2, with TRBD2 matching over 7 bases. The CDR3 contains 18 residues. CDR1 is LGHNA and CDR2 is YSLEER in the germline V gene. J gave up 2 bases and V 0 bases, and 9 bases lay outside the gene matches. The chain's CDR3 is CASSQDWGGVINTGELFF. The CDR3 DNA reads TGCGCCAGCAGCCAAGATTGGGGGGGAGTGATAAACACCGGGGAGCTGTTTTTT.

V and J are TRBV7-9 and TRBJ2-4; no firm D call. Germline-derived CDR1 and CDR2 are SEHNR and FQNEAQ (reference sequence). The CDR3 sequence is 13 residues long. Trimming took off 2 bases at V and 3 bases at J, with 5 bases between the two ends. Here the CDR3 reads CASSLFVKNIQYF. In DNA, the CDR3 is TGTGCCAGCAGCTTATTCGTCAAAAACATTCAGTACTTC.

The V gene is TRBV4-2, the J gene TRBJ2-7; the D gene is possibly TRBD2 (6 bases). Germline V gene sequence: CDR1 LGHNA, CDR2 YNFKEQ. Trimming took 0 bases from V and 3 from J, leaving 15 bases between them. The CDR3 has 16 residues. The CDR3 bases are TGTGCCAGCAGCCAAGATTCTGGGACTGCCCTCTACGAGCAGTACTTC. Its protein product is CASSQDSGTALYEQYF.

V and J are TRBV27 and TRBJ2-2, with D unclear. Germline loops: CDR1 MNHEY, CDR2 SMNVEV (reference sequence). This CDR3 is 14 amino acids long. V lost 7 bases, J lost 2 bases, and 11 bases lay in between. The CDR3 DNA reads TGTGCCAGCACGGGCCTAATTAACACCGGGGAGCTGTTTTTT. Translation: CASTGLINTGELFF.

The CDR3 loop is CASSFPGVNTEAFF. The CDR3 nucleotides read TGTGCCAGCAGCTTTCCGGGGGTAAACACTGAAGCTTTCTTT. The chain couples TRBV5-6 to TRBJ1-1; a weak D match, TRBD1 (5 bases). The CDR3 sequence is 14 residues long. From germline, CDR1 is SGHDT and CDR2 YYEEEE. Trimming cost V 2 bases and J 2 bases, with 10 bases left between them.

The chain employs TRBV5-4 and TRBJ2-7; 7 bases are shared with TRBD1. Germline V gene sequence: CDR1 SGHNT, CDR2 YYREEE (reference sequence). The CDR3 sequence is 13 residues long. Unmatched junction bases numbered 4, after V lost 5 bases and J lost 2 bases. The CDR3 DNA sequence: TGTGCCAGCAGAAGGGGGCAGACCTACGAGCAGTACTTC. Translation gives CASRRGQTYEQYF.

Only a few counts were recorded for this clone. V usage is TRBV7-9 and J usage is TRBJ1-1; no firm D call. The CDR3 is 14 residues long. Trimming left V 4 bases short and J 0 bases short, with 9 bases between. Looked up from germline, CDR1 is SEHNR and CDR2 is FQNEAQ (reference sequence). The CDR3 reads CASSSSFMNTEAFF. The DNA for the CDR3 is TGTGCCAGCAGCTCAAGCTTCATGAACACTGAAGCTTTCTTT.

The rearrangement links TRBV7-3 to TRBJ2-3; D gene unclear. The V and J ends lost 5 bases and 5 bases respectively, with 11 bases between them. This CDR3 has 13 residues. Germline V CDR1 and CDR2: SGHTA, FQGTGA. The CDR3 loop is CASSPDLGDTQYF. CDR3 sequence (DNA): TGTGCCAGCAGCCCAGACCTGGGAGATACGCAGTATTTT.

V gene TRBV10-3 combines with J gene TRBJ1-5; D not resolved. In germline, CDR1 is ENHRY, CDR2 SYGVKD. The CDR3 contains 17 residues. Trimming took 6 bases from V and 6 from J, leaving 24 bases between them. This CDR3 reads CAISNTPSLGSGQPQHF. CDR3 nucleotides: TGTGCCATCAGCAACACACCCTCTTTAGGGTCGGGTCAGCCCCAGCATTTT.

On this clone itself: The sample holds other DNA sequences that translate to the same CDR3. J is TRBJ2-5 and V is TRBV27, with 7 nucleotides matching TRBD1. With 5 bases clipped from V and 5 bases from J, the junction kept 8 bases outside the gene matches. CDR1 is MNHEY and CDR2 is SMNVEV in the germline V gene (reference sequence). The CDR3 sequence is 14 residues long. For the CDR3, the DNA is TGTGCCAGCAGTCCCCGACAGGGTAGGGAGACCCAGTACTTC. Amino acids: CASSPRQGRETQYF.

The chain joins TRBV27 to TRBJ2-2; unclear D gene. Trimming removed 5 bases from V and 1 base from J, with 20 bases in between. The germline CDR1 and CDR2 sequences are MNHEY and SMNVEV (reference sequence). CDR3 length: 18 residues. In DNA form, the CDR3 reads TGTGCCAGCAGTCTCCTCCCATCCAAGACCATGAACACCGGGGAGCTGTTTTTT. Translating gives CASSLLPSKTMNTGELFF.

The chain is built from TRBV7-9 and TRBJ2-1, with 9 bases identical to TRBD2. The CDR3 covers 17 residues. J gave up 7 bases and V 5 bases, and 15 bases lay outside the gene matches. Germline V gene lookup returns CDR1 SEHNR and CDR2 FQNEAQ (reference sequence). The CDR3 loop reads CASSPLAGSLLTNEQFF. DNA of the CDR3: TGTGCCAGCAGCCCACTAGCGGGCTCTCTCCTAACTAATGAGCAGTTCTTC.

V usage is TRBV9 and J usage is TRBJ2-4; TRBD2 agrees at 8 bases. Germline V gene data show CDR1 as SGDLS and CDR2 as YYNGEE. V was clipped by 7 bases and J by 6 bases; unmatched bases: 9. The CDR3 extends over 14 amino acids. In DNA, the CDR3 is TGTGCCAGCGGACCTCAGCGGGGGACAAACATTCAGTACTTC. Translation: CASGPQRGTNIQYF.

This chain uses TRBV29-1 with TRBJ2-7; 12 bases map to TRBD2. J gave up 7 bases and V 1 base, and 5 bases lay outside the gene matches. Germline CDR1 reads SQVTM; CDR2 reads ANQGSEA. The CDR3 is 14 residues long. CDR3 bases: TGCAGCGTTGAAGGACTAGCGGGAGTTCGGGAGCAGTACTTC. Translation gives CSVEGLAGVREQYF.

This sequence joins TRBV4-3 and TRBJ2-3; D may be TRBD1 or TRBD2 (5 bases each). Trimming shortened V by 6 bases and J by 1 base, and 14 bases separated the two germline ends. The germline V gene encodes CDR1 LGHNA and CDR2 YSLEER. The CDR3 spans 15 residues. The CDR3 region is CASSTDWDGTDTQYF. The CDR3 DNA reads TGCGCCAGCAGTACCGACTGGGACGGCACAGATACGCAGTATTTT.

The rearrangement links TRBV27 to TRBJ1-4, with TRBD1 as a possible D gene (5 bases). This CDR3 contains 16 residues. Germline CDR1 is MNHEY and CDR2 is SMNVEV (reference sequence). With 6 bases removed from V and 7 bases from J, the gap between germline ends came to 21 bases. The CDR3 sequence is CASRMKRGMLGEKLFF. CDR3 nucleotide sequence: TGTGCCAGCAGGATGAAGAGGGGTATGTTAGGTGAAAAACTGTTTTTT. Together with reference TRBV27 and TRBJ1-4, the CDR3 gives the full variable domain: EAQVTQNPRYLITVTGKKLTVTCSQNMNHEYMSWYRQDPGLGLRQIYYSMNVEVTDKGDVPEGYKVSRKEKRNFPLILESPSPNQTSLYFCASRMKRGMLGEKLFFGSGTQLSVL.

This rearrangement joins TRBV6-1 to TRBJ2-5; 7 bases agree with TRBD2. The germline V gene has CDR1 MNHNS and CDR2 SASEGT. This CDR3 comprises 13 residues. V dropped 7 bases and J dropped 5; count of bases not matched to a gene: 7. CDR3 bases: TGTGCCAGCAACCGAAAGGGAGGGGAGACCCAGTACTTC. This encodes CASNRKGGETQYF.

This clone appeared a single time. J is TRBJ2-3 and V is TRBV27; no clear D gene. The V and J ends lost 9 bases and 4 bases respectively, with 17 bases between them. Germline lookup yields CDR1 MNHEY and CDR2 SMNVEV (reference sequence). The CDR3 consists of 14 residues. The CDR3 region has the DNA TGTGCCAGTAGTGTAGGGTTTGGGGCAGATACGCAGTATTTT. It yields the protein CASSVGFGADTQYF.

The chain is built from TRBV7-2 and TRBJ2-1; maybe TRBD2 (5 bases). Germline V gene lookup returns CDR1 SGHTA and CDR2 FQGNSA. The CDR3 contains 13 residues. Between the trimmed V and J ends, which lost 4 bases and 8 bases, there was a span of 12 bases. CDR3 in amino acids: CASSWLAIYEQFF. CDR3 sequence (DNA): TGTGCCAGCAGCTGGCTAGCAATCTATGAGCAGTTCTTC.

This sequence joins TRBV6-5 and TRBJ2-5; possibly TRBD2 for D (6 bases). CDR1 and CDR2 (germline): MNHEY, SVGAGI. The CDR3 covers 15 residues. Trimming stripped 2 bases from V and 0 bases from J, with 10 bases between. The CDR3: CASSYVGGDQETQYF. The CDR3 bases are TGTGCCAGCAGTTACGTAGGAGGGGACCAAGAGACCCAGTACTTC.